The source of this TCR beta chain is a study of blood T cell repertoires in COVID-19. Study at large: PBMCs, B-cell-depleted T cells, or T cells provided the cDNA or gDNA that made up the material.

Ages ranged from roughly 18 to 100 years, with residence in about two dozen US areas. Cohort allocation depended upon clinical history that participants reported. Trimming took off 1 base at V and 2 bases at J, with 14 bases between the two ends. Germline values: CDR1 SGHAT, CDR2 FQNNGV. The CDR3 consists of 16 residues. Original processing methods: Nucleated cell number was recorded as an estimate derived from reference gene primer amplification. Here immunoSEQ multiplex PCR was the method, and the copy in TCRdb shows in-frame clones only, minus some. Clonal size and the V and J genes are those of that table, whereas D and trimming came from the DNA. The sample consists of about 220,000 clones, 80% to 90% of them appearing once.

This sequence originates from a young woman in a cohort exposed to, infected with or recovered from COVID-19 (not recorded which). This sequence joins TRBV11-2 and TRBJ1-1, with D maybe TRBD1 (5 bases). Sample: PBMCs or T cells enriched from blood (not recorded which). In DNA form, the CDR3 reads TGTGCCAGCAGCTTAGGTGGGGCCGAGCCTAACACTGAAGCTTTCTTT. It codes for CASSLGGAEPNTEAFF.